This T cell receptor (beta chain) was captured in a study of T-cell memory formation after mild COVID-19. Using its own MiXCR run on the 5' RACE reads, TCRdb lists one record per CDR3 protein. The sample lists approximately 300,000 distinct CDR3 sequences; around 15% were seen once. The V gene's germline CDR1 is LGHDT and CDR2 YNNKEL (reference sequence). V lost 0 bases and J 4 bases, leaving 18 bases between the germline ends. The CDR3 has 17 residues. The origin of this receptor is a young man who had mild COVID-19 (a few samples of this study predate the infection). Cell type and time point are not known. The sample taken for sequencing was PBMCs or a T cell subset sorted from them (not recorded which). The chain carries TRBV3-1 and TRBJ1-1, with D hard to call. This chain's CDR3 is CASSQDRDTTWATEAFF. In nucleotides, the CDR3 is TGTGCCAGCAGCCAAGATCGAGACACGACCTGGGCCACTGAAGCTTTCTTT.